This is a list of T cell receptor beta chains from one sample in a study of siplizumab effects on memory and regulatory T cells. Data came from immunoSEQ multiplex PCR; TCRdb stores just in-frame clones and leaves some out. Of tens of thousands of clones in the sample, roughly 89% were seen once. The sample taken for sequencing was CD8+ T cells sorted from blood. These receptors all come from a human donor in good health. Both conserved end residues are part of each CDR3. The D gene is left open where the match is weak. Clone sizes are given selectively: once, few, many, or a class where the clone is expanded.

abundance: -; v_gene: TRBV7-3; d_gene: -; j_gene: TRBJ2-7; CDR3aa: CASSLRDRNYEQYF; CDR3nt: TGTGCCAGCAGCTTACGGGACCGAAACTACGAGCAGTACTTC
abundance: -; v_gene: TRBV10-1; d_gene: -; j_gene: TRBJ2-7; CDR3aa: CASSESPRGSSYEQYF; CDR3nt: TGCGCCAGCAGTGAGTCGCCTAGGGGGAGTTCCTACGAGCAGTACTTC
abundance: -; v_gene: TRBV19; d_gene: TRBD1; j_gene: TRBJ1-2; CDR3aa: CASSIGLTGDYGYTF; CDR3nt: TGTGCCAGTAGTATAGGACTGACAGGGGACTATGGCTACACCTTC
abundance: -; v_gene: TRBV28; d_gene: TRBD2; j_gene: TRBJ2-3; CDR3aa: CASSFGAGGIDTQYF; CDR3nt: TGTGCCAGCAGTTTCGGAGCGGGGGGGATAGATACGCAGTATTTT
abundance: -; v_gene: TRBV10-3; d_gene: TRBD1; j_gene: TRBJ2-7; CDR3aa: CAITQTGEAVEQYF; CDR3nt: TGTGCCATCACCCAAACAGGGGAAGCTGTCGAGCAGTACTTC
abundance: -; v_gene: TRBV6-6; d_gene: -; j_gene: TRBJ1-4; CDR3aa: CASSYFKTTNEKLFF; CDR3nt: TGTGCCAGCAGTTACTTCAAAACAACTAATGAAAAACTGTTTTTT
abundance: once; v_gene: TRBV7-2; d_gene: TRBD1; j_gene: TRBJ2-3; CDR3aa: CASSFYRGDTDTQYF; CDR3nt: TGTGCCAGCAGCTTTTACAGGGGGGATACAGATACGCAGTATTTT
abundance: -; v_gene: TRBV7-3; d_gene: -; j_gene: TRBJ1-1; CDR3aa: CASSLIGGLGTEAFF; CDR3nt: TGTGCCAGCAGCTTAATTGGGGGGCTGGGCACTGAAGCTTTCTTT
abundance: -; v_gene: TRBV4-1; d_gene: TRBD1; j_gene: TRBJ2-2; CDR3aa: CASSQGVLGQGFGNTGELFF; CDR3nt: TGCGCCAGCAGCCAAGGTGTTTTGGGACAGGGTTTCGGTAACACCGGGGAGCTGTTTTTT
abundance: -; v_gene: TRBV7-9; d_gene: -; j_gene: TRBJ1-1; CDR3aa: CASSPLRSTEAFF; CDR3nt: TGTGCCAGCAGCCCCCTACGGAGCACTGAAGCTTTCTTT